The present entry profiles one T cell receptor beta chain with its context. The data are from a study of blood T cell repertoires in COVID-19. Overall study: Samples of COVID-19 (acute and convalescent) were obtained from the United States, Italy and Spain. Sample material is recorded as cDNA or gDNA derived from T cells, B-cell-depleted T cells, or PBMCs.

J gave up 1 base and V 2 bases, and 4 bases lay outside the gene matches. CDR1 MNHEY and CDR2 SVGAGI come from the germline V gene. The CDR3 covers 16 residues. Original processing methods: Cell counts per sample came from amplifying reference gene primers. Repertoires were generated with immunoSEQ multiplex PCR, while TCRdb's copy carries only in-frame clones and drops some. The V and J calls and clone size were taken over from that table, and D and trimming were inferred from the DNA. The sample yields about 150,000 clones, 79% seen once. Seattle patient enrollment occurred during active infection, with longitudinal follow-up thereafter.

Sequenced input: peripheral blood. The sequence was obtained from a woman between 65 and 79 years old with COVID-19, enrolled during active disease. The rearrangement links TRBV6-5 to TRBJ2-5, with 10 nucleotides matching TRBD2. CDR3 in amino acids: CASSYQSGGAQETQYF. In DNA, the CDR3 is TGTGCCAGCAGTTACCAGAGCGGGGGGGCCCAAGAGACCCAGTACTTC.